Sequencing of this TCR beta chain was carried out in a study of shared clonotypes between healthy human individuals. The repertoire was sequenced with immunoSEQ multiplex PCR; TCRdb's copy has only in-frame clones and lacks some. The table lists around 2,000,000 clones, roughly 96% of them singletons. Between the trimmed V and J ends, which lost 2 bases and 14 bases, there was a span of 10 bases. The CDR3 extends over 12 amino acids. CDR1 is MNHEY and CDR2 is SVGAGI in the germline V gene. Sequenced sample: naive CD4+ T cells sorted from blood. Subset noted: CD45RA+ positively selected. The chain is built from TRBV6-5 and TRBJ1-6; D is uncertain. This TCR was recovered from a man aged 18 to 29 in good health. The CDR3 DNA is TGTGCCAGCAGTTACGTGGGCGCCGCCCTCCACTTT. Translating gives CASSYVGAALHF.